This entry lists 14 T cell receptor beta chains sequenced from one sample in a study of T cells in Graves' hyperthyroidism and ophthalmopathy. Template material for amplifying TCR beta CDR3 regions consisted of RNA transcripts. Initially, a first-round RT-PCR of the TCR CDR3 employed the HTBI primer set. In TCRdb, the multiplex PCR reads were re-called with MiXCR into one record per CDR3 protein. The repertoire holds around 340,000 distinct CDR3 sequences, with 11% to 15% as singletons. Input material: blood. These receptor sequences come from a woman between 25 and 40 years old with Graves' hyperthyroidism.

This clonotype was counted at least ten times. V is TRBV3-1 and J is TRBJ1-1; tentatively, D is TRBD1 (5 bases). The CDR3 contains 14 residues. Looked up from germline, CDR1 is LGHDT and CDR2 is YNNKEL (reference sequence). With 8 bases removed from V and 5 bases from J, the gap between germline ends came to 18 bases. The CDR3 here is CASQAPGARTEAFF. The DNA of the CDR3 is TGTGCCAGCCAGGCTCCCGGGGCGCGTACTGAAGCTTTCTTT. The full variable domain, rest sourced from reference TRBV3-1 and TRBJ1-1, is DTAVSQTPKYLVTQMGNDKSIKCEQNLGHDTMYWYKQDSKKFLKIMFSYNNKELIINETVPNRFSPKSPDKAHLNLHINSLELGDSAVYFCASQAPGARTEAFFGQGTRLTVV.

This clonotype came up a few times. J is TRBJ2-7 and V is TRBV3-1; maybe TRBD2 (7 bases). CDR1 is LGHDT, CDR2 YNNKEL, per germline (reference sequence). The CDR3 covers 16 residues. Trimming removed 1 base at V and 2 bases at J, with 15 bases between. The CDR3 DNA sequence: TGTGCCAGCAGCCAAGTGGGGGCCGCGGGGGCCTACGAGCAGTACTTC. It translates to CASSQVGAAGAYEQYF.

This clonotype was picked up a small number of times. The rearrangement uses TRBV11-2 and TRBJ1-4, with unresolved D. V shed 1 base and J shed 4 bases, with 10 bases lying between them. Germline CDR1 is SGHAT and CDR2 is FQNNGV. This CDR3 region has 15 residues. The CDR3 nucleotides read TGTGCCAGCAGCTTAGGCAGCACGGTTAATGAAAAACTGTTTTTT. It codes for CASSLGSTVNEKLFF.

This clonotype was observed at least ten times. The V and J genes are TRBV6-2 or TRBV6-3 and TRBJ2-1, with 7 bases matching TRBD2. With 6 bases clipped from V and 6 bases from J, the junction kept 5 bases outside the gene matches. CDR1 and CDR2 from the germline V gene are MNHEY and SVGEGT. This CDR3 is 13 amino acids long. CDR3 amino acids: CASRPLAANEQFF. The CDR3 DNA reads as TGTGCCAGCAGGCCCCTAGCGGCCAATGAGCAGTTCTTC.

This clonotype was counted ten times or more. The V gene is TRBV28, the J gene TRBJ1-1, with a tentative D call TRBD1 (6 bases). V dropped 1 base and J dropped 3 bases, with 18 bases sitting between them. In germline, CDR1 is MDHEN, CDR2 SYDVKM. The CDR3 spans 17 residues. The CDR3 DNA follows: TGTGCCAGCAGTTTATTTGGGTCAGGGGACTTGGACACTGAAGCTTTCTTT. It is translated as CASSLFGSGDLDTEAFF.

This clonotype was observed many times. CDR3 in amino acids: CSAPVGGGSYEQYF. The CDR3, as DNA: TGCAGTGCCCCCGTCGGGGGAGGGTCCTACGAGCAGTACTTC. This chain connects TRBV20-1 to TRBJ2-7; 7 bases map to TRBD2. Trimming at V came to 6 bases and at J to 1 base, leaving 9 bases not matched to a gene. CDR1 is DFQATT and CDR2 is SNEGSKA in the germline V gene (reference sequence). The CDR3 has 14 residues.

The J gene is TRBJ1-1, the V gene TRBV9, with D possibly TRBD1 on 5 matching bases. The germline gives CDR1 SGDLS, CDR2 YYNGEE. Between the trimmed V and J ends, which lost 4 bases and 7 bases, there was a span of 20 bases. This CDR3 is 15 amino acids long. The CDR3 sequence: CASSPQTGGGYEAFF. The CDR3 bases are TGTGCCAGCAGCCCCCAGACGGGCGGGGGTTATGAAGCTTTCTTT.

The J gene is TRBJ1-5, the V gene TRBV19; the D gene is possibly TRBD1 (5 bases). Germline V gives CDR1 LNHDA, CDR2 SQIVND (reference sequence). V was clipped by 6 bases and J by 3 bases, with 15 bases between them. This CDR3 region has 15 residues. CDR3 residues: CASRTAGAINQPQHF. The CDR3 nucleotides read TGTGCCAGTAGAACCGCCGGGGCAATCAATCAGCCCCAGCATTTT.

A few counts support this clonotype. The V gene is TRBV24-1, the J gene TRBJ2-3; 12 positions agree with TRBD2. The CDR3 length is 21 residues. Germline V gene data show CDR1 as KGHDR and CDR2 as SFDVKD. V lost 0 bases and J lost 2; bases outside the gene matches: 14. Written as DNA, the CDR3 is TGTGCCACCAGTGATTTGGCTCCTCTAGCGGGAGGGCCCTCATCCACAGATACGCAGTATTTT. Translated: CATSDLAPLAGGPSSTDTQYF.

The rearrangement links TRBV13 to TRBJ2-3, with D perhaps TRBD1 or TRBD2 (5 bases each). The CDR3 covers 16 residues. Germline CDR1 and CDR2: PRHDT and FYEKMQ (reference sequence). Deletions cut 3 bases from V and 1 base from J, with 14 bases between. CDR3 nucleotides: TGTGCCAGCAGCTTCCGGGAAACCAGGGGCACAGATACGCAGTATTTT. Translating gives CASSFRETRGTDTQYF. Together with reference TRBV13 and TRBJ2-3, the CDR3 gives the full variable domain: AAGVIQSPRHLIKEKRETATLKCYPIPRHDTVYWYQQGPGQDPQFLISFYEKMQSDKGSIPDRFSAQQFSDYHSELNMSSLELGDSALYFCASSFRETRGTDTQYFGPGTRLTVL.

Comment on this clonotype: It may be a read error: a sequence one base away is much more abundant. Here the CDR3 omits its conserved ending phenylalanine or tryptophan, so a read error is the likely source. V gene TRBV6-4 combines with J gene TRBJ2-7, with 13 bases identical to TRBD2. Trimming cost V 10 bases and J 4 bases; bases outside gene matches: 4. The CDR3 runs to 13 residues. Germline V gene lookup returns CDR1 MRHNA and CDR2 SNTAGT. Here the CDR3 reads CATRTSGRYEQYL. The CDR3 DNA reads TGTGCCACTCGGACTAGCGGGAGATACGAGCAGTACCTC.

The chain uses TRBV20-1 and TRBJ2-3; 11 nucleotides match TRBD2. CDR1 is DFQATT and CDR2 is SNEGSKA in the germline V gene (reference sequence). The CDR3 is made up of 16 amino acids. V dropped 4 bases and J dropped 1; count of bases not matched to a gene: 7. The CDR3 region is CSATYLLAGGTDTQYF. The CDR3 DNA reads TGCAGTGCTACTTATTTACTAGCGGGAGGCACAGATACGCAGTATTTT.

This clonotype has at least ten counts. This chain connects TRBV20-1 to TRBJ2-3; 10 bases line up with TRBD2. The CDR3 has 17 amino acids. V lost 0 bases, J lost 4 bases, and 10 bases stayed unmatched. CDR1 is DFQATT, CDR2 SNEGSKA, per germline (reference sequence). CDR3 DNA sequence: TGCAGTGCTAGAGATAGGAGGCTAGCGGGAGCACCAGATACGCAGTATTTT. Translation gives CSARDRRLAGAPDTQYF.

In its sample, this clonotype was seen many times. The gene calls are TRBV25-1 and TRBJ2-1; no firm D call. CDR1 is MGHDK, CDR2 SYGVNS, per germline. V lost 0 bases, J lost 4 bases, and 13 bases lay in between. The CDR3 loop spans 16 amino acids. DNA for the CDR3: TGTGCCAGCAGTGAATATGATTCGGGCAGTTACAATGAGCAGTTCTTC. This sequence encodes CASSEYDSGSYNEQFF.